A selection of T cell receptor beta chains follows, all from one sample in a study of Ad26.COV2.S vaccination and SARS-CoV-2 variants. Assay used: immunoSEQ multiplex PCR; TCRdb lists only in-frame clones, some missing. The sample has approximately 450,000 clones, approximately 92% seen once. Sequenced material: peripheral blood, taken in a trial of Ad26.COV2.S vaccine versus placebo. The receptors stem from a person aged 18-60 years who received the Ad26.COV2.S COVID-19 vaccine or a placebo. Each CDR3 is given with its conserved first and last residue. A D gene is named only where the DNA matches it firmly. Only part of the rows carry a size: once, few, many, or a class if the clone is expanded.

size: -
D: TRBD2
V: TRBV4-1
J: TRBJ2-1
length: 17
DNA: TGCGCCAGCAGCCATCCGGGACTAGCGGGAGTTGTGTATGAGCAGTTCTTC
CDR3: CASSHPGLAGVVYEQFF

size: once
D: -
V: TRBV28
J: TRBJ1-5
length: 13
DNA: TGTGCCAGCAACGGGAACATTAATCAGCCCCAGCATTTT
CDR3: CASNGNINQPQHF

size: -
D: -
V: TRBV25-1
J: TRBJ1-2
length: 12
DNA: TGTGCCAGCAGTGAACAGGGGATGAGCTACACCTTC
CDR3: CASSEQGMSYTF

size: -
D: TRBD1
V: TRBV4-3
J: TRBJ1-2
length: 13
DNA: TGCGCCAGCAGGAGACAGGGGGCGGGAGGCTACACCTTC
CDR3: CASRRQGAGGYTF

size: once
D: -
V: TRBV11-2
J: TRBJ2-1
length: 15
DNA: TGTGCCAGCAGCTCCCCGTTCGAATCCTACAATGAGCAGTTCTTC
CDR3: CASSSPFESYNEQFF

size: -
D: -
V: TRBV10-3
J: TRBJ2-3
length: 14
DNA: TGTGCCATCAGACAGGACCGATCCACAGATACGCAGTATTTT
CDR3: CAIRQDRSTDTQYF

size: -
D: TRBD2
V: TRBV6-5
J: TRBJ2-5
length: 14
DNA: TGTGCCAGCAGCCTGGGACTAGGGTGGGAGACCCAGTACTTC
CDR3: CASSLGLGWETQYF

size: -
D: -
V: TRBV4-2
J: TRBJ2-1
length: 13
DNA: TGTGCCAGCAGCCAAGATGTCTACAATGAGCAGTTCTTC
CDR3: CASSQDVYNEQFF

size: -
D: TRBD2
V: TRBV5-5
J: TRBJ2-3
length: 16
DNA: TGTGCCAGCAGCCTCAGCGGGAGTACGGGCACAGATACGCAGTATTTT
CDR3: CASSLSGSTGTDTQYF

size: -
D: -
V: TRBV6-5
J: TRBJ1-2
length: 15
DNA: TGTGCCAGCAGTTACTCGATGGACTGGGGCTATGGCTACACCTTC
CDR3: CASSYSMDWGYGYTF

size: -
D: TRBD1
V: TRBV5-6
J: TRBJ2-5
length: 14
DNA: TGTGCCAGCAGCCAACAGGGGTCGGGACGGACCCAGTACTTC
CDR3: CASSQQGSGRTQYF

size: -
D: -
V: TRBV20-1
J: TRBJ2-1
length: 11
DNA: TGCAGTGCTACCCCCCACAATGAGCAGTTCTTC
CDR3: CSATPHNEQFF

size: few
D: -
V: TRBV7-2
J: TRBJ2-5
length: 17
DNA: TGTGCCAGCAGCTTAGCGGTGTTAAGCGGACCTCAAGAGACCCAGTACTTC
CDR3: CASSLAVLSGPQETQYF

size: -
D: -
V: TRBV10-3
J: TRBJ1-1
length: 14
DNA: TGTGCCATCAGTCTTGGGGGGCGGGACACTGAAGCTTTCTTT
CDR3: CAISLGGRDTEAFF

size: -
D: -
V: TRBV27
J: TRBJ2-7
length: 16
DNA: TGTGCCAGCAGTTTATCCAACTCAGGGTACCCAGGCGAGCAGTACTTC
CDR3: CASSLSNSGYPGEQYF

size: -
D: TRBD2
V: TRBV11-2
J: TRBJ2-3
length: 18
DNA: TGTGCCAGCAGCCTCGGGACTAGCGGGAGTGCTAGCACAGATACGCAGTATTTT
CDR3: CASSLGTSGSASTDTQYF

size: -
D: TRBD1
V: TRBV3-1/TRBV3-2
J: TRBJ2-7
length: 13
DNA: TGTGCCAGCAGCCCGGGACAGTACTACGAGCAGTACTTC
CDR3: CASSPGQYYEQYF

size: -
D: TRBD1
V: TRBV28
J: TRBJ1-3
length: 14
DNA: TGTGCCAGCACCTCGACAGGGTTTGGAAACACCATATATTTT
CDR3: CASTSTGFGNTIYF

size: -
D: -
V: TRBV6-2/TRBV6-3
J: TRBJ1-5
length: 17
DNA: TGTGCCAGCAGTTTCGATCACAGGGTATCAGGGAACCAGCCCCAGCATTTT
CDR3: CASSFDHRVSGNQPQHF

size: -
D: -
V: TRBV4-3
J: TRBJ2-7
length: 16
DNA: TGCGCCAGCAGCCAAGATCTAGGGCAAAGACCCCACGAGCAGTACTTC
CDR3: CASSQDLGQRPHEQYF

size: few
D: TRBD2
V: TRBV6-1
J: TRBJ2-1
length: 16
DNA: TGTGCCAGCAGTGAACCCCCTAGCGGGAGTTACAATGAGCAGTTCTTC
CDR3: CASSEPPSGSYNEQFF

size: -
D: -
V: TRBV6-5
J: TRBJ2-7
length: 13
DNA: TGTGCCAGCAGTTACGACAGGATCTACGAGCAGTACTTC
CDR3: CASSYDRIYEQYF

size: -
D: -
V: TRBV11-3
J: TRBJ2-1
length: 13
DNA: TGTGCCAGCAGCTTTGGGGGATACAATGAGCAGTTCTTC
CDR3: CASSFGGYNEQFF

size: -
D: -
V: TRBV7-2
J: TRBJ1-2
length: 14
DNA: TGTGCCAGCAGCTTAGGCGCAAGAAACTATGGCTACACCTTC
CDR3: CASSLGARNYGYTF

size: -
D: TRBD1
V: TRBV9
J: TRBJ1-6
length: 15
DNA: TGTGCCAGCAGCGTTGCAGGGGGATATAATTCACCCCTCCACTTT
CDR3: CASSVAGGYNSPLHF

size: few
D: -
V: TRBV6-6
J: TRBJ1-5
length: 12
DNA: TGTGCCAGCAGTCTTGACGCTCAGCCCCAGCATTTT
CDR3: CASSLDAQPQHF

size: -
D: -
V: TRBV5-4
J: TRBJ2-3
length: 16
DNA: TGTGCCAGCAGCCCAAGTCTAGTCCTTAGGGCGGATACGCAGTATTTT
CDR3: CASSPSLVLRADTQYF

size: once
D: -
V: TRBV5-1
J: TRBJ2-7
length: 15
DNA: TGCGCCAGCAGCTTGGTGGGACGGGTATCGGGGGAGCAGTACTTC
CDR3: CASSLVGRVSGEQYF

size: -
D: -
V: TRBV7-9
J: TRBJ1-2
length: 13
DNA: TGTGCCAGCAGCCCCACAGGGATATATGGCTACACCTTC
CDR3: CASSPTGIYGYTF

size: -
D: -
V: TRBV5-5
J: TRBJ1-3
length: 18
DNA: TGTGCCAGCACCCTATCGCCCGCCGCGGCTCCCTCTGGAAACACCATATATTTT
CDR3: CASTLSPAAAPSGNTIYF

size: -
D: -
V: TRBV18
J: TRBJ2-3
length: 15
DNA: TGTGCCAGCTCACCCGGGACGGCTAGCACAGATACGCAGTATTTT
CDR3: CASSPGTASTDTQYF

size: -
D: TRBD1
V: TRBV30
J: TRBJ1-1
length: 17
DNA: TGTGCCTGGAGTGTACGCCAGGGGGCGAAGGTAGACACTGAAGCTTTCTTT
CDR3: CAWSVRQGAKVDTEAFF

size: -
D: TRBD1
V: TRBV2
J: TRBJ2-7
length: 16
DNA: TGTGCCAGCAGTTACGTTAGGACAGGGGGCTCCTACGAGCAGTACTTC
CDR3: CASSYVRTGGSYEQYF

size: -
D: -
V: TRBV29-1
J: TRBJ1-2
length: 13
DNA: TGCAGCGCCAATGTGGGGGTTTTCTATGGCTACACCTTC
CDR3: CSANVGVFYGYTF

size: -
D: -
V: TRBV4-3
J: TRBJ2-2
length: 14
DNA: TGCGCCAGCAGCCAACTCGCGAGCACCGGGGAGCTGTTTTTT
CDR3: CASSQLASTGELFF

size: once
D: TRBD1
V: TRBV6-2/TRBV6-3
J: TRBJ2-3
length: 17
DNA: TGTGCCAGCAGTTACCAGGGGGCGACTCACCTCGCGAGTCCGCAGTATTTT
CDR3: CASSYQGATHLASPQYF

size: once
D: TRBD2
V: TRBV15
J: TRBJ2-7
length: 15
DNA: TGTGCCACCAGCAGAGATGCTAGCGGAACCTACGAGCAGTACTTC
CDR3: CATSRDASGTYEQYF

size: -
D: -
V: TRBV20-1
J: TRBJ2-7
length: 13
DNA: TGCAGTGCTAGTTGGTCGAACTCCTACGAGCAGTACTTC
CDR3: CSASWSNSYEQYF

size: -
D: -
V: TRBV4-1
J: TRBJ1-3
length: 16
DNA: TGCGCCAGCAGCCAAGGAGTCGGGGTTGATGGAAACACCATATATTTT
CDR3: CASSQGVGVDGNTIYF

size: -
D: -
V: TRBV29-1
J: TRBJ2-1
length: 11
DNA: TGCAGCGTTGTTGTTTACAATGAGCAGTTCTTC
CDR3: CSVVVYNEQFF

size: -
D: -
V: TRBV3-1/TRBV3-2
J: TRBJ1-4
length: 17
DNA: TGTGCCAGCAGCCAAGAAGGCCCACAGAGGGCTAATGAAAAACTGTTTTTT
CDR3: CASSQEGPQRANEKLFF

size: -
D: TRBD2
V: TRBV28
J: TRBJ2-7
length: 14
DNA: TGTGCCAGCAGTCCGAGCGGGATTCCCTACGAGCAGTACTTC
CDR3: CASSPSGIPYEQYF

size: few
D: -
V: TRBV6-5
J: TRBJ1-5
length: 14
DNA: TGTGCCAGCAGGCTAACCCAGGGCAATCAGCCCCAGCATTTT
CDR3: CASRLTQGNQPQHF

size: -
D: -
V: TRBV27
J: TRBJ1-1
length: 14
DNA: TGTGCCAGCAGTTACCGGGGCTGGAACACTGAAGCTTTCTTT
CDR3: CASSYRGWNTEAFF

size: -
D: -
V: TRBV12-3/TRBV12-4
J: TRBJ2-1
length: 11
DNA: TGTGCCAGCAGTTTAGGGGTTGAGCAGTTCTTC
CDR3: CASSLGVEQFF

size: -
D: TRBD1
V: TRBV14
J: TRBJ2-7
length: 13
DNA: TGTGCCAGCAGCCAACGGACAGGTTACGAGCAGTACTTC
CDR3: CASSQRTGYEQYF

size: few
D: -
V: TRBV5-1
J: TRBJ2-2
length: 14
DNA: TGCGCCAGCAGCTTTGGCAGGGCTTCCCGGGAGCTGTTTTTT
CDR3: CASSFGRASRELFF

size: -
D: TRBD1
V: TRBV7-8
J: TRBJ2-5
length: 14
DNA: TGTGCCAGCTCCCAGGGGACAGTACAAGAGACCCAGTACTTC
CDR3: CASSQGTVQETQYF

size: -
D: -
V: TRBV5-1
J: TRBJ2-1
length: 15
DNA: TGCGCCAGCAGCTTGTTCCCTGTAAGCTACAATGAGCAGTTCTTC
CDR3: CASSLFPVSYNEQFF

size: -
D: -
V: TRBV5-4
J: TRBJ1-1
length: 14
DNA: TGTGCCAGCAGCCCTGCCCCCCGCGCCACTGAAGCTTTCTTT
CDR3: CASSPAPRATEAFF

size: once
D: -
V: TRBV5-1
J: TRBJ2-2
length: 16
DNA: TGCGCCAGCAGCCCGTGGGTAAGCCCTACCACCGGGGAGCTGTTTTTT
CDR3: CASSPWVSPTTGELFF

size: few
D: TRBD1
V: TRBV6-5
J: TRBJ1-6
length: 14
DNA: TGTGCCAGCAGTTCAGGGACAGTTGATTCACCCCTCCACTTT
CDR3: CASSSGTVDSPLHF